What follows are 23 T cell receptor beta chains derived from one specimen sequenced in a study of T cell responses to AZD1222 COVID-19 vaccine. Produced via immunoSEQ multiplex PCR; TCRdb's table is partial and in-frame only. The top ten hold roughly 5.8% of the sample, which has just under 90,000 clones, roughly 86% seen once. Sequenced material: peripheral blood, taken on day 0 of AZD1222 vaccination. All receptors come from an adult in good health.

The J gene is TRBJ2-7, the V gene TRBV7-3; 12 bases match TRBD2. In germline, CDR1 is SGHTA, CDR2 FQGTGA. The CDR3 consists of 15 residues. V lost 0 bases and J lost 5; bases outside the gene matches: 2. CDR3: CASSLTPSGRDEQYF. In DNA, the CDR3 is TGTGCCAGCAGCTTAACCCCTAGCGGGAGGGACGAGCAGTACTTC.

The chain employs TRBV5-8 and TRBJ2-1; D is perhaps TRBD1 or TRBD2 (5 bases each). Trimming removed 4 bases from V and 5 bases from J, with 13 bases in between. The germline V gene encodes CDR1 SGHTS and CDR2 YDEGEE. The CDR3 consists of 14 residues. Here the CDR3 reads CASSPGTKNNEQFF. CDR3 nucleotides: TGTGCCAGCAGCCCCGGGACCAAGAACAATGAGCAGTTCTTC.

This clone was observed a handful of times. V gene TRBV7-8 combines with J gene TRBJ2-2; unclear D gene. V lost 3 bases and J 1 base, leaving 6 bases between the germline ends. Germline CDR1 SGHVS, CDR2 FQNEAQ. The CDR3 covers 14 residues. The CDR3 reads CASSFTVNTGELFF. DNA of the CDR3: TGTGCCAGCAGCTTCACAGTGAACACCGGGGAGCTGTTTTTT.

The chain links TRBV7-6 to TRBJ2-1, with D maybe TRBD2 (5 bases). From germline, CDR1 is SGHVS and CDR2 FNYEAQ. Trimming took off 4 bases at V and 5 bases at J, with 15 bases between the two ends. This CDR3 is 15 amino acids long. The CDR3 DNA reads as TGTGCCAGCAGCTCGGACTGGAATAAGAACAATGAGCAGTTCTTC. Protein: CASSSDWNKNNEQFF.

The chain joins TRBV7-9 to TRBJ1-4, with 7 bases fitting TRBD1. Trimming took 5 bases from V and 7 from J; bases not matched to a gene: 10. In germline, CDR1 is SEHNR, CDR2 FQNEAQ (reference sequence). The length of the CDR3 is 15 residues. CDR3 protein: CASSPNRGGVEKLFF. In DNA, the CDR3 is TGTGCCAGCAGCCCCAACAGGGGAGGAGTTGAAAAACTGTTTTTT.

The chain carries TRBV6-4 and TRBJ2-5; 8 positions agree with TRBD2. In germline, CDR1 is MRHNA, CDR2 SNTAGT. V lost 3 bases to trimming and J lost 10 bases; unmatched junction nucleotides: 7. The CDR3 sequence is 13 residues long. CDR3 region: CASSEAPGLGQYF. CDR3 nucleotides: TGTGCCAGCAGTGAAGCACCGGGACTAGGCCAGTACTTC.

This chain uses TRBV28 with TRBJ1-1, with D unclear. V gave up 3 bases and J gave up 6 bases, with 17 bases separating them. The germline V gene encodes CDR1 MDHEN and CDR2 SYDVKM. CDR3 length: 15 amino acids. The CDR3 reads CASSLTTAKPSEAFF. The CDR3 nucleotides are TGTGCCAGCAGTTTGACTACAGCCAAGCCGTCTGAAGCTTTCTTT.

J is TRBJ1-2 and V is TRBV27, with D possibly being TRBD1 (5 bases). The V end lost 7 bases, the J end lost 4 bases, and 28 bases lay between the germline ends. Germline CDR1 reads MNHEY; CDR2 reads SMNVEV (reference sequence). The CDR3 runs to 18 residues. CDR3 protein: CASTGQYGSGENSYGYTF. The CDR3 bases are TGTGCCAGCACAGGGCAATACGGCAGTGGAGAAAATTCCTATGGCTACACCTTC.

The chain couples TRBV29-1 to TRBJ2-1; TRBD2 matches 9 bases. The junction had 7 bases not matched to a gene; V was cut back by 6 bases and J by 4 bases. Germline CDR1 reads SQVTM; CDR2 reads ANQGSEA. The CDR3 has 14 residues. The CDR3 DNA follows: TGCAGCGTGCCTCGCGGACTAGCGTACAATGAGCAGTTCTTC. Its translation is CSVPRGLAYNEQFF.

This chain connects TRBV9 to TRBJ2-7; 8 bases fit TRBD1. The V gene end was trimmed by 0 bases and the J gene end by 4 bases; junction bases not matched to a gene: 6. The CDR3 is 15 amino acids. CDR1 and CDR2 from the germline V gene are SGDLS and YYNGEE. This CDR3 is CASSVGAGGRYEQYF. CDR3 nucleotide sequence: TGTGCCAGCAGCGTAGGGGCAGGGGGCAGATACGAGCAGTACTTC.

The rearrangement links TRBV5-1 to TRBJ2-5; the D call may be TRBD1 or TRBD2 (5 bases each). CDR3 length: 15 amino acids. Trimming cost V 1 base and J 4 bases, with 14 bases left between them. Germline-derived CDR1 and CDR2 are SGHRS and YFSETQ. The CDR3 coding sequence is TGCGCCAGCAGCTTGTCCGGGTTTGGGGGAGAGACCCAGTACTTC. Amino acids: CASSLSGFGGETQYF.

The genes are TRBV9 and TRBJ1-1; perhaps TRBD1 as D (5 bases). This CDR3 is 15 amino acids long. Germline CDR1 reads SGDLS; CDR2 reads YYNGEE. With 4 bases removed from V and 2 bases from J, the gap between germline ends came to 15 bases. In nucleotides, the CDR3 is TGTGCCAGCAGCCCATCCCCCGGGGGAAACACTGAAGCTTTCTTT. Protein sequence: CASSPSPGGNTEAFF.

The chain carries TRBV11-1 and TRBJ1-2; D unresolved. The CDR3 is 14 residues long. V was clipped by 1 base and J by 2 bases, with 8 bases between them. The V gene's germline CDR1 is SGHAT and CDR2 FQDESV (reference sequence). CDR3 residues: CASSLEGGNYGYTF. The CDR3 bases are TGTGCCAGCAGCTTAGAGGGCGGAAACTATGGCTACACCTTC.

The J gene is TRBJ2-1, the V gene TRBV28; TRBD2 aligns across 9 bases. The germline V gene has CDR1 MDHEN and CDR2 SYDVKM. Trimming cost V 6 bases and J 4 bases; bases outside gene matches: 7. This CDR3 region has 15 residues. The CDR3 reads CASRKSSGRYNEQFF. CDR3 sequence (DNA): TGTGCCAGCAGGAAGAGTAGCGGGAGATACAATGAGCAGTTCTTC.

Worth noting for this clone: It is likely a read error, because the conserved phenylalanine at the end of the CDR3 is missing. It is unclear where the CDR3 begins or ends on the DNA, so no DNA is shown, and the CDR3 is as TCRdb lists it. V and J are TRBV18 and TRBJ2-7; the DNA was not compared with TRBD2, the D call given in the table. Looked up from germline, CDR1 is KGHSH and CDR2 is LQKENI. Inclusive of both ends, the CDR3 amounts to 14 amino acids. The CDR3 spells CASSPGSAQRESYL.

This clone is a singleton in its sample. The chain links TRBV7-8 to TRBJ1-5; D gene unclear. V lost 4 bases and J lost 0, with 7 bases in between. CDR1 is SGHVS and CDR2 is FQNEAQ in the germline V gene. The CDR3 is 14 amino acids. As DNA, the CDR3 is TGTGCCAGCAGCTATCGGAGTAGCAATCAGCCCCAGCATTTT. Encoded protein: CASSYRSSNQPQHF.

The chain recombines TRBV5-4 with TRBJ2-1; D unclear. The germline V and J ends were trimmed by 5 bases and 7 bases, with 10 bases remaining between them. Germline V gene lookup returns CDR1 SGHNT and CDR2 YYREEE (reference sequence). The CDR3 extends over 12 amino acids. CDR3 residues: CASSYDENEQFF. In DNA form, the CDR3 reads TGTGCCAGCAGTTATGACGAGAATGAGCAGTTCTTC.

The CDR3 nucleotides are TGTGCCAGCAGCTTCGGAGGGCCCTCCTACGAGCAGTACTTC. Protein: CASSFGGPSYEQYF. V usage is TRBV5-6 and J usage is TRBJ2-7; maybe TRBD2 (6 bases). V lost 2 bases and J lost 0, with 9 bases in between. This CDR3 contains 14 residues. Looked up from germline, CDR1 is SGHDT and CDR2 is YYEEEE.

Only a few counts were recorded for this clone. The rearrangement joins TRBV6-4 to TRBJ2-1, with TRBD2 matching 14 bases. CDR1 is MRHNA, CDR2 SNTAGT, per germline. This CDR3 has 19 amino acids. The J segment lost 6 bases and the V segment lost 5 bases, leaving 15 bases of the junction unmatched. In nucleotides, the CDR3 is TGTGCCAGCAGTCCCACGGGACTAGCGGGAGTGGGAGGTGGCAATGAGCAGTTCTTC. Encoded protein: CASSPTGLAGVGGGNEQFF.

V usage is TRBV19 and J usage is TRBJ1-1, with unresolved D. The germline V gene encodes CDR1 LNHDA and CDR2 SQIVND (reference sequence). The V end lost 3 bases, the J end lost 1 base, and 27 bases lay between the germline ends. The CDR3 totals 20 residues. The CDR3 sequence is CASSIKSWEGFRGKNTEAFF. As DNA, the CDR3 is TGTGCCAGTAGTATTAAGTCGTGGGAGGGATTTCGTGGGAAGAACACTGAAGCTTTCTTT.

V usage is TRBV7-8 and J usage is TRBJ2-1; TRBD2 matches at 14 bases. The CDR3 totals 22 residues. Trimming took 0 bases from V and 0 from J; bases not matched to a gene: 13. In germline, CDR1 is SGHVS, CDR2 FQNEAQ. For the CDR3, the DNA is TGTGCCAGCAGCTTAGCGTACTTGGGACTAGCGGGAGATTCCGACTCCTACAATGAGCAGTTCTTC. It yields the protein CASSLAYLGLAGDSDSYNEQFF.

DNA for the CDR3: TGTGCCACCAGTAATGGCTACGAGCAGTACTTC. It is translated as CATSNGYEQYF. This chain links TRBV15 with TRBJ2-7, with no clear D. Trimming left V 6 bases short and J 3 bases short, with 6 bases between. Germline V gene lookup returns CDR1 LNHNV and CDR2 YYDKDF (reference sequence). The CDR3 contains 11 residues. The full variable domain, with the rest looked up from reference TRBV15 and TRBJ2-7, is DAMVIQNPRYQVTQFGKPVTLSCSQTLNHNVMYWYQQKSSQAPKLLFHYYDKDFNNEADTPDNFQSRRPNTSFCFLDIRSPGLGDTAMYLCATSNGYEQYFGPGTRLTVT.

The V call is TRBV27, the J call TRBJ2-7; D call uncertain. V gave up 2 bases and J gave up 0 bases, with 17 bases separating them. The germline V gene encodes CDR1 MNHEY and CDR2 SMNVEV (reference sequence). The CDR3 loop spans 17 amino acids. CDR3 loop: CASSLRGLALTSYEQYF. DNA for the CDR3: TGTGCCAGCAGTTTACGAGGCTTGGCCCTGACCTCCTACGAGCAGTACTTC.